The rows below give T cell receptor beta chains drawn from one sample of a study of blood T cells in healthy people across ages. MiXCR, applied by TCRdb to the 5' RACE reads, yields one record per CDR3 protein. The sample holds hundreds of thousands of distinct CDR3 sequences, roughly 41% seen once. Sequencing was done on a sample of blood. The receptors were gathered from a man older than 75 in good health. Each CDR3 is given with its conserved first and last residue. A D gene is named only where the DNA matches it firmly. Rows give clone size only sometimes, using once, few, many, or a class for an expanded clone.

V	D	size	J	DNA	CDR3
TRBV7-2	.	few	TRBJ2-5	TGTGCCAGCAGCCCCCTCGTTGGGAGTTCCCAAGAGACCCAGTACTTC	CASSPLVGSSQETQYF
TRBV27	.	.	TRBJ2-1	TGTGCCAGCAGATCACTAGCACTCCTTGACAATGAGCAGTTCTTC	CASRSLALLDNEQFF
TRBV20-1	.	.	TRBJ2-7	TGCAGTGCTAGGATCCGGGACAACTCCTACGAGCAGTACTTC	CSARIRDNSYEQYF
TRBV15	.	few	TRBJ2-5	TGTGCCACCAGCAGAGTTCTCGGGGGCCCCCAAGAGACCCAGTACTTC	CATSRVLGGPQETQYF
TRBV2	.	few	TRBJ1-2	TGTGCCAGCATTGAGGGAGAAGTAGTCTATGGCTACACCTTC	CASIEGEVVYGYTF
TRBV11-2	TRBD1	.	TRBJ2-2	TGTGCCAGCAGCCGGGACAGGGGTGACACCGGGGAGCTGTTTTTT	CASSRDRGDTGELFF
TRBV15	.	once	TRBJ2-3	TGTGCCACCAGCAGAGACCCGACTAGCACAGATACGCAGTATTTT	CATSRDPTSTDTQYF
TRBV12-3/TRBV12-4	TRBD2	.	TRBJ2-3	TGTGCCAGCAGTCCCACCAGCGGGAGGGCTAGCACAGATACGCAGTATTTT	CASSPTSGRASTDTQYF
TRBV4-1	.	.	TRBJ2-1	TGCGCCAGCAGCCAAGGTAGGGCGGACTCCTACAATGAGCAGTTCTTC	CASSQGRADSYNEQFF
TRBV9	.	.	TRBJ1-1	TGTGCCAGCAGCGTCAAAGCCGCGAACACTGAAGCTTTCTTT	CASSVKAANTEAFF
TRBV5-1	.	.	TRBJ2-1	TGCGCCAGCAGCCTAATACAGGGAATGTCCTACAATGAGCAGTTCTTC	CASSLIQGMSYNEQFF